These 18 T cell receptor beta chains share one sample of origin, sequenced in a study of T cell clones after liver transplantation. Measured with immunoSEQ multiplex PCR; TCRdb has only the in-frame clones, and not every one. This repertoire shows about 51,000 clones, about 86% found once; its top ten account for about 15%. The sequenced sample was CD8+ T cells from blood, obtained 12 months after liver transplant. These receptors were collected from a human patient who received a liver transplant. Some T cells could come from the graft donor.

This chain joins TRBV7-9 and TRBJ2-7; TRBD2 is a possible D gene (5 bases). Per the germline V gene, CDR1 is SEHNR and CDR2 is FQNEAQ (reference sequence). CDR3 size: 14 residues. V was pared by 1 base and J by 2 bases, with 9 bases between. The CDR3 loop is CASSLVAGTYEQYF. The CDR3 DNA reads as TGTGCCAGCAGCTTAGTAGCCGGGACCTACGAGCAGTACTTC.

This clone has a handful of counts. The V call is TRBV19, the J call TRBJ1-1, with TRBD1 matching 7 bases. The CDR3 totals 11 residues. Germline loops: CDR1 LNHDA, CDR2 SQIVND (reference sequence). V shed 9 bases, J shed 10 bases, and the junction held 8 bases outside the gene matches. CDR3 protein: CASQTGMGAFF. For the CDR3, the DNA is TGTGCCAGCCAGACAGGGATGGGAGCTTTCTTT.

The chain has TRBV5-1 and TRBJ2-1, with 14 positions matching TRBD2. CDR1 SGHRS and CDR2 YFSETQ come from the germline V gene. This CDR3 spans 16 amino acids. After removal of 5 bases from V and 1 base from J, the junction contained 2 bases not matched to a gene. CDR3: CASRGTSGGSYNEQFF. CDR3 nucleotide sequence: TGCGCCAGCAGAGGGACTAGCGGGGGTTCCTACAATGAGCAGTTCTTC.

The chain joins TRBV7-9 to TRBJ2-5; TRBD2 aligns across 10 bases. The length of the CDR3 is 17 residues. Germline V gene data show CDR1 as SEHNR and CDR2 as FQNEAQ (reference sequence). With V trimmed by 1 base and J by 2 bases, 7 bases remained unmatched. CDR3 sequence reads: CASSLVTSGTHQETQYF. Written as DNA, the CDR3 is TGTGCCAGCAGCTTAGTTACTAGCGGGACCCATCAAGAGACCCAGTACTTC.

The chain has TRBV15 and TRBJ2-3; 9 nucleotides match TRBD1. Germline V gene sequence: CDR1 LNHNV, CDR2 YYDKDF (reference sequence). This CDR3 comprises 16 residues. The junction had 8 bases not matched to a gene; V was cut back by 5 bases and J by 2 bases. This CDR3 is CATSLQQGASTDTQYF. Here the CDR3 DNA reads TGTGCCACCAGCTTACAACAGGGGGCCTCCACAGATACGCAGTATTTT.

This clone was detected only a few times. The chain links TRBV19 to TRBJ1-5; D unclear. Deletions cut 3 bases from V and 6 bases from J, with 15 bases between. Germline values: CDR1 LNHDA, CDR2 SQIVND (reference sequence). The CDR3 spans 15 residues. The CDR3 sequence is CASSITGSWSQPQHF. In DNA form, the CDR3 reads TGTGCCAGTAGTATCACGGGGTCCTGGAGTCAGCCCCAGCATTTT.

The chain recombines TRBV7-9 with TRBJ1-4; no reliable D call. Trimming stripped 2 bases from V and 4 bases from J, with 8 bases between. The CDR3 spans 14 residues. Germline CDR1 and CDR2: SEHNR and FQNEAQ (reference sequence). Here the CDR3 reads CASSLSTLNEKLFF. In DNA, the CDR3 is TGTGCCAGCAGCTTATCGACCCTTAATGAAAAACTGTTTTTT.

This clone was detected only a few times. The V gene is TRBV5-4, the J gene TRBJ2-7; TRBD2 aligns across 11 bases. This CDR3 comprises 14 residues. Germline V gene data show CDR1 as SGHNT and CDR2 as YYREEE (reference sequence). The V and J ends lost 6 bases and 2 bases, in that order; junction bases with no gene match: 4. Here the CDR3 DNA reads TGTGCCAGCAAATTAGCGGGAGGGGCCTACGAGCAGTACTTC. Protein sequence: CASKLAGGAYEQYF.

This clone was seen a handful of times. V usage is TRBV4-1 and J usage is TRBJ2-1, with 10 bases aligning to TRBD2. V gave up 3 bases and J gave up 7 bases; unmatched junction bases: 6. This CDR3 is 15 amino acids long. The germline gives CDR1 MGHRA, CDR2 YSYEKL. The CDR3 loop reads CASSHRPAGGNEQFF. In DNA, the CDR3 is TGCGCCAGCAGCCACAGACCAGCGGGAGGGAATGAGCAGTTCTTC.

This clone has only one observation. The chain recombines TRBV6-5 with TRBJ2-7, with a tentative D call TRBD1 (6 bases). The CDR3 runs to 15 residues. CDR1 is MNHEY, CDR2 SVGAGI, per germline. The germline V and J ends were trimmed by 1 base and 4 bases, with 14 bases remaining between them. The CDR3 here is CASSYLGTIGYEQYF. CDR3 DNA: TGTGCCAGCAGTTACTTAGGGACAATCGGGTACGAGCAGTACTTC.

The V gene is TRBV4-3, the J gene TRBJ2-7; a possible D gene is TRBD1 (5 bases). Germline CDR1 LGHNA, CDR2 YSLEER. This CDR3 has 14 amino acids. The germline V and J ends were trimmed by 3 bases and 3 bases, with 12 bases remaining between them. In DNA form, the CDR3 reads TGCGCCAGCAGCCAGGTCCTACAGGACTACGAGCAGTACTTC. It specifies CASSQVLQDYEQYF.

The chain uses TRBV10-3 and TRBJ2-7, with a tentative D call TRBD2 (6 bases). Deletions cut 0 bases from V and 5 bases from J, with 14 bases between. The germline CDR1 and CDR2 sequences are ENHRY and SYGVKD. The CDR3 sequence is 15 residues long. CDR3 coding DNA: TGTGCCATCAGTGAGTCGACGGGAGTAAGCGACGAGCAGTACTTC. Translating gives CAISESTGVSDEQYF.

The V and J genes are TRBV5-4 and TRBJ2-1; D may correspond to TRBD1 or TRBD2 (5 bases each). Trimming pared 2 bases from V and 8 bases from J, leaving 8 bases between. The CDR3 has 12 residues. Germline V gives CDR1 SGHNT, CDR2 YYREEE (reference sequence). This CDR3 reads CASSFGGDEQFF. The DNA for the CDR3 is TGTGCCAGCAGCTTTGGGGGAGATGAGCAGTTCTTC.

The count of this clone is one. The chain recombines TRBV4-3 with TRBJ1-5; D not certain. The V and J ends lost 3 bases and 3 bases respectively, with 3 bases between them. Germline V gives CDR1 LGHNA, CDR2 YSLEER. The CDR3 consists of 12 residues. CDR3 DNA sequence: TGCGCCAGCAGCCACTCCAATCAGCCCCAGCATTTT. It yields the protein CASSHSNQPQHF.

This clone appeared a few times. This chain joins TRBV11-2 and TRBJ1-2; 9 bases line up with TRBD1. Germline assignment: CDR1 SGHAT and CDR2 FQNNGV. Trimming removed 5 bases from V and 8 bases from J; junction bases left unmatched: 6. This CDR3 has 13 amino acids. CDR3 sequence (DNA): TGTGCCAGCAGCCTCGGGACAGGGTACGGCTACACCTTC. Protein: CASSLGTGYGYTF.

This rearrangement joins TRBV19 to TRBJ2-7, with D uncertain. The V gene's germline CDR1 is LNHDA and CDR2 SQIVND (reference sequence). V lost 5 bases and J 2 bases, leaving 16 bases between the germline ends. The CDR3 is made up of 15 amino acids. This CDR3 reads CASSPSSGITYEQYF. CDR3 bases: TGTGCCAGTAGTCCCTCCTCCGGCATTACCTACGAGCAGTACTTC.

The rearrangement links TRBV5-1 to TRBJ1-1; D is ambiguous. The length of the CDR3 is 13 residues. Between the trimmed V and J ends, which lost 0 bases and 5 bases, there was a span of 8 bases. The germline CDR1 and CDR2 sequences are SGHRS and YFSETQ. DNA for the CDR3: TGCGCCAGCAGCTTGGAAGCCCGAACTGAAGCTTTCTTT. Amino acid sequence: CASSLEARTEAFF.

This clone was detected once. CDR3 nucleotides: TGTGCCAGCAGTTCCTTAGGGGTTAGCGGGAGGACCGGGGAGCTGTTTTTT. It codes for CASSSLGVSGRTGELFF. V is TRBV27 and J is TRBJ2-2; 10 nucleotides line up with TRBD2. There are 17 residues in the CDR3. Germline CDR1 and CDR2: MNHEY and SMNVEV (reference sequence). Losses at the gene ends were 4 bases for V and 5 bases for J; bases not matched to a gene: 10.